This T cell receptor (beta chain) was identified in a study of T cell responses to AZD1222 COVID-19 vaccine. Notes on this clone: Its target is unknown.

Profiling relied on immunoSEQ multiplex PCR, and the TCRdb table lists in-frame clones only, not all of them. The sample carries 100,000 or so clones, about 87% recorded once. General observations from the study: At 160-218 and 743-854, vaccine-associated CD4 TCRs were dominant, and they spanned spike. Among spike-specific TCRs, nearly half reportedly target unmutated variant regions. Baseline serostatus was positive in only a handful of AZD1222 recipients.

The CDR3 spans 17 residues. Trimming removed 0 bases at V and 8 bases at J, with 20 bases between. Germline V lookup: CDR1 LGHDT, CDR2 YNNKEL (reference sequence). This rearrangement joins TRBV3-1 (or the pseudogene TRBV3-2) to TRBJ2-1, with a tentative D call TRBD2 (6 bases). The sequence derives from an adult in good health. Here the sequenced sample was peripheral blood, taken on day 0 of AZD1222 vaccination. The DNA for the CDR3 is TGTGCCAGCAGCCAAGAGGGCTCCCCGGGGGTGGGTGATGAGCAGTTCTTC. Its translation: CASSQEGSPGVGDEQFF.